This entry lists 2 T cell receptor beta chains sequenced from one sample in a study of blood T cell repertoires in COVID-19. Here immunoSEQ multiplex PCR was the method, and the copy in TCRdb shows in-frame clones only, minus some. Among about 250,000 clones listed, 80% to 85% were seen once. The sequencing sample was made of peripheral blood. Receptors were obtained from a person between 70 and 80 years old with COVID-19, enrolled during active disease.

On this clone itself: A much larger clone lies one base from this, so it may be a read error. The genes are TRBV2 and TRBJ1-5; perhaps TRBD1 as D (6 bases). The germline V gene has CDR1 SNHLY and CDR2 FYNNEI. Trimming removed 4 bases from V and 3 bases from J, with 7 bases in between. CDR3 length: 13 amino acids. Written as DNA, the CDR3 is TGTGCCAGCAGTGGGACAGACAATCAGCCCCAGCATTTT. It translates to CASSGTDNQPQHF.

The rearrangement joins TRBV6-1 to TRBJ1-4, with a weak D call TRBD1 (5 bases). The CDR3 loop spans 14 amino acids. CDR1 MNHNS and CDR2 SASEGT come from the germline V gene. V was trimmed by 3 bases and J by 7 bases, leaving 12 bases between them. CDR3 amino acids: CASSDQGTGEKLFF. For the CDR3, the DNA is TGTGCCAGCAGTGACCAGGGTACTGGTGAAAAACTGTTTTTT.